This TCR beta chain is drawn from a study of control samples from healthy donors and cancer patients. Measured with immunoSEQ multiplex PCR; TCRdb has only the in-frame clones, and not every one. The sample has under 30,000 clones; almost 85% are singletons. Germline CDR1 SGHTA, CDR2 FQGNSA. With 1 base clipped from V and 7 bases from J, the junction kept 9 bases outside the gene matches. CDR3 length: 17 residues. The V and J genes are TRBV7-2 and TRBJ2-1, with TRBD2 matching 11 bases. This sequence originates from an older woman with head and neck cancer. The sample was PBMCs. The DNA of the CDR3 is TGTGCCAGCAGCTTAGATGGTAGCGGGGGGGACATAAATGAGCAGTTCTTC. Protein sequence: CASSLDGSGGDINEQFF.